This T cell receptor (beta chain) was sequenced during a study of blood T cells in healthy people across ages. V lost 4 bases and J 6 bases, leaving 17 bases between the germline ends. The length of the CDR3 is 15 residues. Germline V gene data show CDR1 as ENHRY and CDR2 as SYGVKD. Study-wide results and limits: Fewer expanded clones and more diversity marked long-lived versus aged donors.

Regarding this clonotype: Its antigen is not identified.

Together with a sample-barcoded 5' primer, a J-beta primer mix was included in a second PCR lasting about 7 to 12 cycles. A template-switch adaptor containing 12 random nucleotides labeled each cDNA molecule. TCRdb independently ran MiXCR on the 5' RACE reads; one entry per CDR3 protein. The sample consists of 1 million or so distinct CDR3 sequences, around 45% of them appearing once. Isolated PBMCs totaled at least 7 million in each sample. Material: blood. This TCR came from a woman in her fifties or sixties in good health. The chain carries TRBV10-3 and TRBJ2-3; D possibly uses TRBD1 or TRBD2 (5 bases each). The CDR3 DNA is TGTGCCATCAGTGCGTCCCCGGGGACCGCGGATACGCAGTATTTT. Translation: CAISASPGTADTQYF.